Below, 27 T cell receptor beta chains from the same sample are listed, as sequenced in a study of OX40 agonist ivuxolimab in advanced cancers. To prepare the library, the immunoSEQ multiplex PCR assay was applied. The immuneACCESS repertoire file appears here via TCRdb, limited to in-frame rearrangements. These files lack a portion of the clones; in checked studies, under half of the deficit traces to unresolved V genes, and the cause of the others is not known. The sample data list some 58,000 clones, and approximately 80% of these were observed just once. Jointly, the top ten make up 1.9% of the sample. The sequenced sample was CD4+ or CD8+ T cells sorted from blood, obtained in a trial of the OX40 agonist ivuxolimab. Receptor source: an adult with an advanced solid tumor such as melanoma, head and neck, liver or kidney cancer.

The V gene is TRBV5-1, the J gene TRBJ2-5, with 10 bases identical to TRBD2. The CDR3 has 17 amino acids. Germline V gene lookup returns CDR1 SGHRS and CDR2 YFSETQ. The V gene end was trimmed by 4 bases and the J gene end by 2 bases; junction bases not matched to a gene: 11. CDR3 sequence (DNA): TGCGCCAGCAGCCAGACGACCATAGCGGGGGGACAAGAGACCCAGTACTTC. Encoded protein: CASSQTTIAGGQETQYF. Combining the CDR3 with reference TRBV5-1 and TRBJ2-5 gives the whole variable domain KAGVTQTPRYLIKTRGQQVTLSCSPISGHRSVSWYQQTPGQGLQFLFEYFSETQRNKGNFPGRFSGRQFSNSRSEMNVSTLELGDSALYLCASSQTTIAGGQETQYFGPGTRLLVL.

This chain uses TRBV6-4 with TRBJ2-1; 12 positions match TRBD2. This CDR3 is built from 15 residues. Trimming removed 7 bases from V and 9 bases from J; junction bases left unmatched: 10. CDR1 MRHNA and CDR2 SNTAGT come from the germline V gene. The DNA of the CDR3 is TGTGCCAGCACTCGACTAGCGGGAGAAATGGCTGAGCAGTTCTTC. Its translation is CASTRLAGEMAEQFF.

The table lists this clone with a count of one. The rearrangement uses TRBV5-1 and TRBJ2-2; tentative D call: TRBD2 (6 bases). Trimming cost V 5 bases and J 2 bases, with 10 bases left between them. The length of the CDR3 is 14 residues. The germline V gene has CDR1 SGHRS and CDR2 YFSETQ. In nucleotides, the CDR3 is TGCGCCAGCAGGGGAGGCCTAAACACCGGGGAGCTGTTTTTT. Protein sequence: CASRGGLNTGELFF.

Here the CDR3 DNA reads TGTGCCAGCAGCTTAATCGGTGGAAACACCATATATTTT. Its protein is CASSLIGGNTIYF. V and J are TRBV7-9 and TRBJ1-3; no definite D call. Trimming pared 2 bases from V and 3 bases from J, leaving 5 bases between. This CDR3 is 13 amino acids long. Germline lookup yields CDR1 SEHNR and CDR2 FQNEAQ (reference sequence).

The J gene is TRBJ1-2, the V gene TRBV9, with D unclear. CDR1 is SGDLS and CDR2 is YYNGEE in the germline V gene. V was trimmed by 4 bases and J by 6 bases, leaving 13 bases between them. The length of the CDR3 is 13 residues. This CDR3 reads CASSQTGWNGYTF. CDR3 coding DNA: TGTGCCAGCAGCCAAACGGGGTGGAATGGCTACACCTTC.

The chain couples TRBV5-6 to TRBJ2-2; tentative D call: TRBD2 (5 bases). Trimming removed 2 bases from V and 1 base from J, with 9 bases in between. Germline V gene data show CDR1 as SGHDT and CDR2 as YYEEEE. CDR3 length: 15 amino acids. CDR3 sequence reads: CASSLLGMNTGELFF. CDR3 in DNA: TGTGCCAGCAGCTTACTCGGGATGAACACCGGGGAGCTGTTTTTT. Combining the CDR3 with reference TRBV5-6 and TRBJ2-2 gives the whole variable domain DAGVTQSPTHLIKTRGQQVTLRCSPKSGHDTVSWYQQALGQGPQFIFQYYEEEERQRGNFPDRFSGHQFPNYSSELNVNALLLGDSALYLCASSLLGMNTGELFFGEGSRLTVL.

The J gene is TRBJ2-7, the V gene TRBV5-4; 7 bases line up with TRBD1. The CDR3 extends over 16 amino acids. CDR1 SGHNT and CDR2 YYREEE come from the germline V gene (reference sequence). V shed 2 bases and J 2 bases; nucleotides not matched to a gene: 10. The CDR3 sequence is CASSLDLGTAAYEQYF. In nucleotides, the CDR3 is TGTGCCAGCAGCTTAGACCTGGGGACAGCCGCCTACGAGCAGTACTTC. Filled out from reference TRBV5-4 and TRBJ2-7, the complete variable domain reads ETGVTQSPTHLIKTRGQQVTLRCSSQSGHNTVSWYQQALGQGPQFIFQYYREEENGRGNFPPRFSGLQFPNYSSELNVNALELDDSALYLCASSLDLGTAAYEQYFGPGTRLTVT.

The V call is TRBV5-1, the J call TRBJ2-2; D call uncertain. Germline loops: CDR1 SGHRS, CDR2 YFSETQ. The CDR3 runs to 13 residues. V lost 4 bases to trimming and J lost 4 bases, with 8 bases between them. For the CDR3, the DNA is TGCGCCAGCAGCCCATTACCCACCGGGGAGCTGTTTTTT. It translates to CASSPLPTGELFF.

This clone was observed a handful of times. The chain combines TRBV5-1 with TRBJ1-3, with 10 bases aligning to TRBD1. The CDR3 is made up of 14 amino acids. V was clipped by 4 bases and J by 8 bases; unmatched bases: 6. CDR1 and CDR2 (germline): SGHRS, YFSETQ. The CDR3 coding sequence is TGCGCCAGCAGCGTGACAGGGGGCTCAGACACCATATATTTT. This codes for CASSVTGGSDTIYF.

This chain joins TRBV4-2 and TRBJ1-3, with D perhaps TRBD1 (5 bases). CDR1 is LGHNA, CDR2 YNFKEQ, per germline. The ends were cut back, 3 bases at V and 5 bases at J, with 11 bases in the middle. The CDR3 has 14 residues. CDR3 bases: TGTGCCAGCAGCCAGGGGACGGTGAGAAACACCATATATTTT. Protein product: CASSQGTVRNTIYF.

V and J are TRBV25-1 and TRBJ2-5, with a tentative D call TRBD2 (6 bases). Germline loops: CDR1 MGHDK, CDR2 SYGVNS. Trimming left V 4 bases short and J 5 bases short, with 14 bases between. The CDR3 contains 14 residues. For the CDR3, the DNA is TGTGCCAGCAGTGTTGCGGGGAAGACGGAGACCCAGTACTTC. It specifies CASSVAGKTETQYF.

CDR3 DNA sequence: TGTGCCAGCAGCCACCGGGCCAGCGAAAGGGACGAGCAGTACTTC. Translating gives CASSHRASERDEQYF. The chain has TRBV6-5 and TRBJ2-7; no clear D gene. The CDR3 contains 15 residues. Trimming stripped 6 bases from V and 5 bases from J, with 20 bases between. CDR1 MNHEY and CDR2 SVGAGI come from the germline V gene.

V usage is TRBV6-6 and J usage is TRBJ1-5; D is undetermined. CDR1 MNHNY and CDR2 SVGAGI come from the germline V gene (reference sequence). V dropped 7 bases and J dropped 7 bases, with 11 bases sitting between them. The CDR3 loop spans 12 amino acids. The CDR3 nucleotides read TGTGCCAGCAAGGAGGGAAACCAGCCCCAGCATTTT. Residues: CASKEGNQPQHF.

The rearrangement links TRBV6-5 to TRBJ1-5, with TRBD1 identical over 7 bases. V trimming: 6 bases; J trimming: 3 bases; junction bases outside the gene matches: 5. The CDR3 spans 14 residues. Germline loops: CDR1 MNHEY, CDR2 SVGAGI. For the CDR3, the DNA is TGTGCCAGCAGCTTACAGGGGCTCAATCAGCCCCAGCATTTT. Translated, it gives CASSLQGLNQPQHF.

This chain links TRBV7-2 with TRBJ2-3, with a possible D match to TRBD2 (5 bases). Trimming cost V 6 bases and J 8 bases, with 18 bases left between them. Germline V CDR1 and CDR2: SGHTA, FQGNSA. The CDR3 consists of 14 residues. The CDR3 region has the DNA TGTGCCAGCAGATCTACTCGGAATGAGGGTACGCAGTATTTT. This gives the protein CASRSTRNEGTQYF.

For this clone: Other nucleotide sequences in the sample specify the same CDR3. The chain uses TRBV30 and TRBJ1-1; D not resolved. Germline lookup yields CDR1 GTSNPN and CDR2 SVGIG (reference sequence). Trimming stripped 0 bases from V and 0 bases from J, with 5 bases between. The CDR3 loop spans 13 amino acids. CDR3 loop: CAWSVGVNTEAFF. In nucleotides, the CDR3 is TGTGCCTGGAGTGTAGGCGTGAACACTGAAGCTTTCTTT.

CDR3 region: CASSYRRLGETQYF. The CDR3 DNA follows: TGTGCCAGCAGTTACCGCAGGTTGGGAGAGACCCAGTACTTC. V is TRBV6-6 and J is TRBJ2-5; no firm D call. This CDR3 is built from 14 residues. Per germline, CDR1 MNHNY and CDR2 SVGAGI (reference sequence). Trimming took off 2 bases at V and 4 bases at J, with 11 bases between the two ends.

The chain combines TRBV6-5 with TRBJ1-1; tentatively, D is TRBD1 (6 bases). Trimming removed 2 bases at V and 5 bases at J, with 12 bases between. Germline V gene sequence: CDR1 MNHEY, CDR2 SVGAGI. The CDR3 runs to 14 residues. This CDR3 reads CASSYPGAGTEAFF. CDR3 bases: TGTGCCAGCAGTTACCCGGGGGCTGGAACTGAAGCTTTCTTT.

This rearrangement joins TRBV13 to TRBJ2-1; D may be TRBD1 (6 bases). From germline, CDR1 is PRHDT and CDR2 FYEKMQ (reference sequence). This CDR3 contains 16 residues. Trimming pared 4 bases from V and 2 bases from J, leaving 15 bases between. This CDR3 is CASSSRQENTYNEQFF. CDR3 DNA sequence: TGTGCCAGCAGCTCGAGACAGGAGAATACCTACAATGAGCAGTTCTTC.

The V gene is TRBV25-1, the J gene TRBJ1-2; 7 nucleotides agree with TRBD1. The CDR3 consists of 15 residues. The J segment lost 1 base and the V segment lost 5 bases, leaving 7 bases of the junction unmatched. Germline CDR1 MGHDK, CDR2 SYGVNS. CDR3 bases: TGTGCCAGCAGTCGTCCCGGGACAGATAACTATGGCTACACCTTC. This gives the protein CASSRPGTDNYGYTF.

The chain links TRBV7-3 to TRBJ2-1, with TRBD2 as a possible D gene (7 bases). This CDR3 is 15 amino acids long. CDR1 SGHTA and CDR2 FQGTGA come from the germline V gene. V was pared by 3 bases and J by 7 bases, with 16 bases between. DNA for the CDR3: TGTGCCAGCAGCTTCCCCGGACTAGGGGGGAATGAGCAGTTCTTC. Residues: CASSFPGLGGNEQFF.

The chain combines TRBV29-1 with TRBJ1-2; no clear D. Germline V gene data show CDR1 as SQVTM and CDR2 as ANQGSEA. Trimming pared 4 bases from V and 1 base from J, leaving 7 bases between. CDR3 length: 12 residues. The CDR3 DNA reads TGCAGCGTTGTGTCACTTAACTATGGCTACACCTTC. This translates into CSVVSLNYGYTF.

J is TRBJ2-1 and V is TRBV4-2; 8 bases match TRBD2. V trimming: 2 bases; J trimming: 2 bases; junction bases outside the gene matches: 5. The CDR3 contains 16 residues. The germline CDR1 and CDR2 sequences are LGHNA and YNFKEQ. The CDR3 protein is CASSQRPAGAYNEQFF. In DNA, the CDR3 is TGTGCCAGCAGCCAACGGCCAGCGGGGGCCTACAATGAGCAGTTCTTC.

The chain employs TRBV19 and TRBJ1-2, with 10 nucleotides matching TRBD1. The CDR3 loop spans 14 amino acids. With V trimmed by 6 bases and J by 2 bases, 3 bases remained unmatched. Per the germline V gene, CDR1 is LNHDA and CDR2 is SQIVND (reference sequence). The CDR3 region is CASRATGGNYGYTF. The DNA for the CDR3 is TGTGCCAGTAGAGCGACAGGGGGCAACTATGGCTACACCTTC.

Only one count was recorded for this clone. The rearrangement joins TRBV5-4 to TRBJ1-2; the D is unclear. The CDR3 covers 14 residues. Germline CDR1 is SGHNT and CDR2 is YYREEE (reference sequence). V lost 0 bases and J lost 2, with 8 bases in between. Written as DNA, the CDR3 is TGTGCCAGCAGCTTGGACAGTGGGAACTATGGCTACACCTTC. This translates into CASSLDSGNYGYTF.

The J gene is TRBJ2-5, the V gene TRBV5-1; 9 positions agree with TRBD1. Germline CDR1 reads SGHRS; CDR2 reads YFSETQ. Trimming removed 2 bases from V and 2 bases from J; junction bases left unmatched: 10. The CDR3 is 17 amino acids. The CDR3 nucleotides are TGCGCCAGCAGCTTAAACACACAGGGGGCCGAACAAGAGACCCAGTACTTC. Translated, it gives CASSLNTQGAEQETQYF.

The chain has TRBV5-4 and TRBJ1-3; 7 bases are a match to TRBD1. This CDR3 comprises 17 residues. Germline V gene sequence: CDR1 SGHNT, CDR2 YYREEE (reference sequence). Trimming removed 4 bases from V and 4 bases from J; junction bases left unmatched: 14. As DNA, the CDR3 is TGTGCCAGCAGCAGCCCCGCCCAGGGACAGATCGGAAACACCATATATTTT. This encodes CASSSPAQGQIGNTIYF.